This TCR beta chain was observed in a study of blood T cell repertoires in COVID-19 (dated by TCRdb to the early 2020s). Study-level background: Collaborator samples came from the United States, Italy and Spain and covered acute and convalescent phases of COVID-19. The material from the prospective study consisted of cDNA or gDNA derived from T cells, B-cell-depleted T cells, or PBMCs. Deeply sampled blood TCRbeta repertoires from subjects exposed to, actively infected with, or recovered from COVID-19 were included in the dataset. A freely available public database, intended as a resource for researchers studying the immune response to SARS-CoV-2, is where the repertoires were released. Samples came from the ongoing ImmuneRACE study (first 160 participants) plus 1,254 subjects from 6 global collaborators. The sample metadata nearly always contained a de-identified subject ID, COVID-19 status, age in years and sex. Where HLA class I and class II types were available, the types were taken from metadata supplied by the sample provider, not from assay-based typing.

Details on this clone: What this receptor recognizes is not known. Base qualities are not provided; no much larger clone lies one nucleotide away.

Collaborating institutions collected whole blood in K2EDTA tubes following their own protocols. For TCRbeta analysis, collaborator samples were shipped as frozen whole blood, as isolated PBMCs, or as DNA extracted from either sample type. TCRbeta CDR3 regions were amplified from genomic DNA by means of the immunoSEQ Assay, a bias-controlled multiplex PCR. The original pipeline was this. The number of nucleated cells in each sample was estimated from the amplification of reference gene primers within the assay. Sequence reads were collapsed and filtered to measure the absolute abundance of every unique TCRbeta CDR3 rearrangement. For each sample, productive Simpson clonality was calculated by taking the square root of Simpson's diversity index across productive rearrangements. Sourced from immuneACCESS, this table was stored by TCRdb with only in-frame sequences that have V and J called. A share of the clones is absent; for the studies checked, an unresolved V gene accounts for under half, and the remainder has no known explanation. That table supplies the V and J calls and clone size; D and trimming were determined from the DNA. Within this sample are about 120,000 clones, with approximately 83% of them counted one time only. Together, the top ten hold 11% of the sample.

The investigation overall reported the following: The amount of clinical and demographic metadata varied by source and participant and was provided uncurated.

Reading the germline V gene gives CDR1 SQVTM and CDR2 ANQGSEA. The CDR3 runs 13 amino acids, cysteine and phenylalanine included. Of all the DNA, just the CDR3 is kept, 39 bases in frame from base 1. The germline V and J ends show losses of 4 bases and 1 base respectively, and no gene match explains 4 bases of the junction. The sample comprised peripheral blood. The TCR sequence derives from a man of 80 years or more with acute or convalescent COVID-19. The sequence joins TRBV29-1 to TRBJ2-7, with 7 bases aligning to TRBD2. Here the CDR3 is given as CSVVSSGSYEQYF. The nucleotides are TGCAGCGTTGTTTCTAGCGGATCCTACGAGCAGTACTTC.